The 7 T cell receptor beta chains in this list originate from one sample, sequenced in a study of blood T cell repertoires in COVID-19. Generated by immunoSEQ multiplex PCR, the TCRdb table keeps only in-frame clones and is missing some. The table shows approximately 150,000 clones, with roughly 84% occurring only once. The sequencing input was peripheral blood. These receptors all come from a human donor in a cohort sampled during active COVID-19.

The V and J genes are TRBV2 and TRBJ2-7; TRBD2 aligns across 10 bases. This CDR3 is built from 15 residues. Germline V lookup: CDR1 SNHLY, CDR2 FYNNEI. V was clipped by 0 bases and J by 6 bases; unmatched bases: 5. The CDR3 bases are TGTGCCAGCAGTGAAGCACTAGCGGGATCCCCCGAGCAGTACTTC. This codes for CASSEALAGSPEQYF.

The J gene is TRBJ2-1, the V gene TRBV6-5, with 9 bases fitting TRBD2. V lost 6 bases to trimming and J lost 3 bases; unmatched junction nucleotides: 6. The CDR3 is 15 residues long. The germline V gene encodes CDR1 MNHEY and CDR2 SVGAGI. The CDR3: CASSPLAGSYNEQFF. The CDR3, as DNA: TGTGCCAGCAGCCCCCTAGCGGGAAGCTACAATGAGCAGTTCTTC.

The chain recombines TRBV2 with TRBJ2-1, with 9 bases lining up with TRBD2. Germline trimming cut 9 bases from V and 8 bases from J; bases unmatched to any gene: 11. Germline values: CDR1 SNHLY, CDR2 FYNNEI. The CDR3 spans 14 residues. CDR3 bases: TGTGCCAGTTCGGTAGCGGGAGCAGCGGATGAGCAGTTCTTC. This codes for CASSVAGAADEQFF.

The chain is built from TRBV28 and TRBJ1-5, with D tentatively TRBD1 (6 bases). The V gene lost 5 bases and the J gene lost 5 bases, with 19 bases spanning the gap. The CDR3 has 16 residues. Germline V gene sequence: CDR1 MDHEN, CDR2 SYDVKM. This CDR3 is CASSPGGTGSHQPQHF. CDR3 nucleotide sequence: TGTGCCAGCAGTCCCGGCGGCACAGGGAGCCATCAGCCCCAGCATTTT.

The genes are TRBV5-1 and TRBJ2-1; 7 bases are shared with TRBD2. V gave up 1 base and J gave up 9 bases; unmatched junction bases: 13. The CDR3 is 16 residues long. Germline assignment: CDR1 SGHRS and CDR2 YFSETQ. DNA for the CDR3: TGCGCCAGCAGCTTGAAGGAGGGAGGGCCGGGGAGTGAGCAGTTCTTC. As protein: CASSLKEGGPGSEQFF.

V and J are TRBV30 and TRBJ1-4; D may be TRBD1 (5 bases). The ends were cut back, 7 bases at V and 4 bases at J, with 16 bases in the middle. CDR1 is GTSNPN, CDR2 SVGIG, per germline (reference sequence). The CDR3 spans 14 residues. CDR3 nucleotides: TGTGCCTCCCTAGGTGGGGCAGATAATGAAAAACTGTTTTTT. Translation gives CASLGGADNEKLFF.

The genes are TRBV6-5 and TRBJ1-1; TRBD1 agrees at 7 bases. This CDR3 has 14 amino acids. V shed 2 bases and J 4 bases; nucleotides not matched to a gene: 4. In germline, CDR1 is MNHEY, CDR2 SVGAGI. The chain's CDR3 is CASSYRGRGTEAFF. Written as DNA, the CDR3 is TGTGCCAGCAGTTACAGGGGGCGGGGCACTGAAGCTTTCTTT.